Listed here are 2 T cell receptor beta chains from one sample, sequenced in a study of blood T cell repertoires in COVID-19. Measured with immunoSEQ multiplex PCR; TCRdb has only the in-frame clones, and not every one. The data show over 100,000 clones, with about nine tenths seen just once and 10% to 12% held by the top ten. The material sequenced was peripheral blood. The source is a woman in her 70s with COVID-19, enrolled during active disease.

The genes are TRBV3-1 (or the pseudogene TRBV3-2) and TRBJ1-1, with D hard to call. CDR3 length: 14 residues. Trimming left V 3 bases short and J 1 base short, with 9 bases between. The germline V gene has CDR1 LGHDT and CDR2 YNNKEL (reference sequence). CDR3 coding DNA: TGTGCCAGCAGCCATCTGCGGGGGAACACTGAAGCTTTCTTT. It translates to CASSHLRGNTEAFF.

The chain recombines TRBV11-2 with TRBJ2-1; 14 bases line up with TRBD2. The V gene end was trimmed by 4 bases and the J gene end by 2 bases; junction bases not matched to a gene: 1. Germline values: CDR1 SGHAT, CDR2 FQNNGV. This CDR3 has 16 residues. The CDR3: CASSWTSGGTYNEQFF. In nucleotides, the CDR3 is TGTGCCAGCAGCTGGACTAGCGGGGGGACCTACAATGAGCAGTTCTTC. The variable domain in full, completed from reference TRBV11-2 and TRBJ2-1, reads EAGVAQSPRYKIIEKRQSVAFWCNPISGHATLYWYQQILGQGPKLLIQFQNNGVVDDSQLPKDRFSAERLKGVDSTLKIQPAKLEDSAVYLCASSWTSGGTYNEQFFGPGTRLTVL.